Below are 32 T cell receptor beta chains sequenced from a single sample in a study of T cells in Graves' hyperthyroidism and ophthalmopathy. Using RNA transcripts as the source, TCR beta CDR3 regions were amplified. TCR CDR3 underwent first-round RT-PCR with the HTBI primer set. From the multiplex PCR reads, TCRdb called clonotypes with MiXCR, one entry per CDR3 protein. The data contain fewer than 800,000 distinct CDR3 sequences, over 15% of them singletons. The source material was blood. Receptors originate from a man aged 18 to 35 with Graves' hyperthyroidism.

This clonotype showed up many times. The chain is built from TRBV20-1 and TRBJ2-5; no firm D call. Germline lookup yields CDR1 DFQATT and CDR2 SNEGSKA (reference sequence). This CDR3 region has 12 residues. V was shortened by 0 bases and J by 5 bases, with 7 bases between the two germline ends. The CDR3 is CSARDIGETQYF. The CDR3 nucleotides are TGCAGTGCTAGAGATATCGGGGAGACCCAGTACTTC.

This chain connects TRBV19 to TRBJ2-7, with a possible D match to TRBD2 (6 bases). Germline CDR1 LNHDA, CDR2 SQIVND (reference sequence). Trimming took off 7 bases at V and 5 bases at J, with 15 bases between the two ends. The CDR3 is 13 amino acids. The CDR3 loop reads CASIGQGLHEQYF. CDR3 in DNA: TGTGCCAGTATTGGGCAGGGACTCCACGAGCAGTACTTC.

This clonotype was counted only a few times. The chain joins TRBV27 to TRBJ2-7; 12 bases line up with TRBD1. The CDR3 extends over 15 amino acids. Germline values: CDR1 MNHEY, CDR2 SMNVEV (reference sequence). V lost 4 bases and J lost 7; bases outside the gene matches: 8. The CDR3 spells CASSSRDRGHREQYF. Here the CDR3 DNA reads TGTGCCAGCAGTTCCCGGGACAGGGGGCACCGGGAGCAGTACTTC.

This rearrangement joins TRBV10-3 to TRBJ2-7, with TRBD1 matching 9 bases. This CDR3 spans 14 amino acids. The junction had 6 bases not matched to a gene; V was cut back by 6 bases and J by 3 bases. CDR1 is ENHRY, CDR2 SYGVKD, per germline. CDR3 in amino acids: CAIRGDRGNYEQYF. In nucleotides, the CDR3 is TGTGCCATCAGGGGTGACAGGGGGAACTACGAGCAGTACTTC.

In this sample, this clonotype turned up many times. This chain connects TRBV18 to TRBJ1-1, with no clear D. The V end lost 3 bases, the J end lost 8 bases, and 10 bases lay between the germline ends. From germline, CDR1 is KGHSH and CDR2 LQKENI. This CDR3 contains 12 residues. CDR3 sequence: CASSPSRTEAFF. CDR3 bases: TGTGCCAGCTCACCCTCCCGGACGGAAGCTTTCTTT. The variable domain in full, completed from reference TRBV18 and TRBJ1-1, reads NAGVMQNPRHLVRRRGQEARLRCSPMKGHSHVYWYRQLPEEGLKFMVYLQKENIIDESGMPKERFSAEFPKEGPSILRIQQVVRGDSAAYFCASSPSRTEAFFGQGTRLTVV.

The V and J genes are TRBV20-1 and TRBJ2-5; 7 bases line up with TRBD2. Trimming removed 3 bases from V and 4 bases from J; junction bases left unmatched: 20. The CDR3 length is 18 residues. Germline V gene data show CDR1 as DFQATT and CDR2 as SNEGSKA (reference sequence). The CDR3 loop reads CSARRGSGSISIGETQYF. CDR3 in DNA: TGCAGTGCTAGGCGGGGGTCCGGGAGTATTAGCATCGGAGAGACCCAGTACTTC.

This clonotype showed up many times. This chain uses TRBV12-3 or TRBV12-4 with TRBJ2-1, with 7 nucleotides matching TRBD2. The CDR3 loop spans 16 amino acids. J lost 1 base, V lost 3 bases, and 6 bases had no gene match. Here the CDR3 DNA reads TGTGCCAGCAGTTTTTTGGGAGGGCCGTCCTACAATGAGCAGTTCTTC. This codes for CASSFLGGPSYNEQFF.

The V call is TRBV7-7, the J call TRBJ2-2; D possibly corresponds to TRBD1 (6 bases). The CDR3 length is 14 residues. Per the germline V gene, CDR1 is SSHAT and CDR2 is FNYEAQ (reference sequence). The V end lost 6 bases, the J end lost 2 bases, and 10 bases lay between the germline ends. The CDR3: CASRAGTNTGELFF. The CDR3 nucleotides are TGTGCCAGCAGGGCCGGGACAAACACCGGGGAGCTGTTTTTT.

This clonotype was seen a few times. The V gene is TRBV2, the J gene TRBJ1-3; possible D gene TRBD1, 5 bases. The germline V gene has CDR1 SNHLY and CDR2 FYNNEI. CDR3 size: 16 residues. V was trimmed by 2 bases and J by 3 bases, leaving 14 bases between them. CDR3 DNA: TGTGCCAGCAGTGAACTGCGGGGAAGGGGTGGAAACACCATATATTTT. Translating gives CASSELRGRGGNTIYF.

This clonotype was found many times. The CDR3 protein is CASSWGGRFADTQYF. CDR3 nucleotides: TGTGCCAGCAGCTGGGGCGGGAGGTTCGCAGATACGCAGTATTTT. The rearrangement joins TRBV7-3 to TRBJ2-3; 8 bases fit TRBD2. CDR3 size: 15 residues. V lost 4 bases and J lost 4; bases outside the gene matches: 7. The germline V gene has CDR1 SGHTA and CDR2 FQGTGA. Looking up the rest from reference TRBV7-3 and TRBJ2-3 gives the full variable domain: GAGVSQTPSNKVTEKGKYVELRCDPISGHTALYWYRQSLGQGPEFLIYFQGTGAADDSGLPNDRFFAVRPEGSVSTLKIQRTERGDSAVYLCASSWGGRFADTQYFGPGTRLTVL.

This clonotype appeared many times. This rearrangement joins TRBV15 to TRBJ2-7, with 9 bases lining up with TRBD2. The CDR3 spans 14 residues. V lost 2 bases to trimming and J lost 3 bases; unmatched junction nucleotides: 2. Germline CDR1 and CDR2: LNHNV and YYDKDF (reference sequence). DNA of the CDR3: TGTGCCACCAGCAGACTAGCGGGAAGCTACGAGCAGTACTTC. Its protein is CATSRLAGSYEQYF.

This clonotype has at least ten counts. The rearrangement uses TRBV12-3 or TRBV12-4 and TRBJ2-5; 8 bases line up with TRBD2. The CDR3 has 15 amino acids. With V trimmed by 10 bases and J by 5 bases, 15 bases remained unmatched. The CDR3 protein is CATWTAREGRETQYF. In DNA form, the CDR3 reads TGTGCCACCTGGACAGCCCGGGAGGGCCGGGAGACCCAGTACTTC.

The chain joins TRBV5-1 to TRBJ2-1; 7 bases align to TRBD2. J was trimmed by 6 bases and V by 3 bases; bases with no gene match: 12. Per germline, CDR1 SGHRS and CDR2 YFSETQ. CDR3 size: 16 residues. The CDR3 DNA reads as TGCGCCAGCAGCTCACTAGAGGGAGGGCCGGGCAATGAGCAGTTCTTC. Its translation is CASSSLEGGPGNEQFF.

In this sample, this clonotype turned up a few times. This chain's CDR3 is CASSPKTEYSNQPQHF. In nucleotides, the CDR3 is TGTGCCAGCAGCCCGAAGACAGAATATAGCAATCAGCCCCAGCATTTT. The chain has TRBV14 and TRBJ1-5, with a tentative D call TRBD1 (5 bases). Germline CDR1 and CDR2: SGHDN and FVKESK. The CDR3 is 16 amino acids. The V gene lost 4 bases and the J gene lost 0 bases, with 13 bases spanning the gap.

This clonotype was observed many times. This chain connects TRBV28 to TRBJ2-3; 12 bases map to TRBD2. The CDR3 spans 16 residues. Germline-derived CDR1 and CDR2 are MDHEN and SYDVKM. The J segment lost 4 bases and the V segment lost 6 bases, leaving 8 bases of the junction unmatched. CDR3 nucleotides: TGTGCCAGCAGCTCAGAACTAGCGGGAGGAGCAGATACGCAGTATTTT. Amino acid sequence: CASSSELAGGADTQYF.

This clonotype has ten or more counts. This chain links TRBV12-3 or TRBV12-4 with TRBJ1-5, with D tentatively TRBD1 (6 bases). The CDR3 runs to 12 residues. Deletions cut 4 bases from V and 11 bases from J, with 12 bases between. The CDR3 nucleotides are TGTGCCAGCAGTTCCCCGGGGGCGGCCCAGCATTTT. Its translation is CASSSPGAAQHF.

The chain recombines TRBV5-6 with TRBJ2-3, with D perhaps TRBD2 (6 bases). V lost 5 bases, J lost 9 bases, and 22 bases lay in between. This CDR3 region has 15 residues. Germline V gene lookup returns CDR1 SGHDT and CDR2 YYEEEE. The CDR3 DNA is TGTGCCAGCAGGGTGCGGGACGGTCCGAGGAGAACGCAGTATTTT. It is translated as CASRVRDGPRRTQYF. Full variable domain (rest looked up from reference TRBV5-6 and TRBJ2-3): DAGVTQSPTHLIKTRGQQVTLRCSPKSGHDTVSWYQQALGQGPQFIFQYYEEEERQRGNFPDRFSGHQFPNYSSELNVNALLLGDSALYLCASRVRDGPRRTQYFGPGTRLTVL.

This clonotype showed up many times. In DNA form, the CDR3 reads TGTGCCAGCAGTTTAGCGTCCAGGGGAGGTTTCGAGCAGTTCTTC. The encoded protein is CASSLASRGGFEQFF. The chain carries TRBV12-3 or TRBV12-4 and TRBJ2-1; D possibly uses TRBD1 or TRBD2 (6 bases each). Trimming stripped 0 bases from V and 10 bases from J, with 16 bases between. The CDR3 spans 15 residues.

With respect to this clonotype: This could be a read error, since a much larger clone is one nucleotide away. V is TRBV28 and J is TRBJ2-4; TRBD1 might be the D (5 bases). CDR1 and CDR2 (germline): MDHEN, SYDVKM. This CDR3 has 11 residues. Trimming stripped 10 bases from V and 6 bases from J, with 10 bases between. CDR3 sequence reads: CANRSGNIQYF. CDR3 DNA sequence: TGTGCCAACAGGTCGGGAAACATTCAGTACTTC.

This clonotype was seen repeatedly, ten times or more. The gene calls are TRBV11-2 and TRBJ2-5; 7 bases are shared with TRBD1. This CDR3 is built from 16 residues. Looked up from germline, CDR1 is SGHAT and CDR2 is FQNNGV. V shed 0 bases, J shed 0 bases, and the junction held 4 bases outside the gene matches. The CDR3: CASSLDGTVYQETQYF. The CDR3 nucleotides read TGTGCCAGCAGCTTAGATGGGACAGTATACCAAGAGACCCAGTACTTC.

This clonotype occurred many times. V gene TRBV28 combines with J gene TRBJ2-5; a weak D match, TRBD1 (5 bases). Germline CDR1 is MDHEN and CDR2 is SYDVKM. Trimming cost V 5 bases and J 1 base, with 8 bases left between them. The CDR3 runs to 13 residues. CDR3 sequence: CASSGAVQETQYF. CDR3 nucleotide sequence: TGTGCCAGCAGTGGGGCAGTCCAAGAGACCCAGTACTTC.

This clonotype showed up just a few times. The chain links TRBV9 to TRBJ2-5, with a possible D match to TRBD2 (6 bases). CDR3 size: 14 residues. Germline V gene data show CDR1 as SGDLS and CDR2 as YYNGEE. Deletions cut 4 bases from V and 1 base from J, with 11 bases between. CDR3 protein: CASSSGVGQETQYF. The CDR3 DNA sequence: TGTGCCAGCAGCTCGGGGGTAGGCCAAGAGACCCAGTACTTC.

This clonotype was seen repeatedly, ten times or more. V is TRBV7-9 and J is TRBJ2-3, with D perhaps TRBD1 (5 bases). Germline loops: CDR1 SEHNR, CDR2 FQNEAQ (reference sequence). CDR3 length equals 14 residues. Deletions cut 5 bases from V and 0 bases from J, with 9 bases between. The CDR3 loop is CASSLRVSTDTQYF. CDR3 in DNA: TGTGCCAGCAGCCTCAGGGTGAGCACAGATACGCAGTATTTT.

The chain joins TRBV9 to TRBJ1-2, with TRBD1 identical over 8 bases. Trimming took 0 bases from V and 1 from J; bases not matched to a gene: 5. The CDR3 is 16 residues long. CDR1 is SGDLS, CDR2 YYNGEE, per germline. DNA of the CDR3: TGTGCCAGCAGCGTAGGGACAGGGAGGCTTAACTATGGCTACACCTTC. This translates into CASSVGTGRLNYGYTF.

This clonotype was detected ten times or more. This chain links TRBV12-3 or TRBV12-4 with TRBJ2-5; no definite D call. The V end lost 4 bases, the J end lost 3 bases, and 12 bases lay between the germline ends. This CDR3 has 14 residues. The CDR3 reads CASSSPWKEETQYF. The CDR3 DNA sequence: TGTGCCAGCAGTTCACCCTGGAAAGAAGAGACCCAGTACTTC.

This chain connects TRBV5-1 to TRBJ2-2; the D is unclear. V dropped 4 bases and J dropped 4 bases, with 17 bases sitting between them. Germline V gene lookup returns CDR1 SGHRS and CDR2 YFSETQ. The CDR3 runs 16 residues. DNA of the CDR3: TGCGCCAGCAGCACTGGCTCCCGACCAGGCACCGGGGAGCTGTTTTTT. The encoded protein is CASSTGSRPGTGELFF.

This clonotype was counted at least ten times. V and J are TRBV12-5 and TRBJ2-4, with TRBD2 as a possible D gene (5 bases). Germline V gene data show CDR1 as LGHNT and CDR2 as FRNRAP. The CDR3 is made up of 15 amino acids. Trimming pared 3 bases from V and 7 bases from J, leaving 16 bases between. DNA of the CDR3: TGTGCTAGTGGTTTAGTGGACTCCGTTAGCAACATTCAGTACTTC. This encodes CASGLVDSVSNIQYF.

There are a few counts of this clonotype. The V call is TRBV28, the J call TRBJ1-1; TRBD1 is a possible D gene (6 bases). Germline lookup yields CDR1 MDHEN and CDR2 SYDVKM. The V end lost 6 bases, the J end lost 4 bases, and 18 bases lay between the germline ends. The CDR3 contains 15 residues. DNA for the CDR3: TGTGCCAGCAGACGGATCGGGGGGCGCGGCACTGAAGCTTTCTTT. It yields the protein CASRRIGGRGTEAFF.

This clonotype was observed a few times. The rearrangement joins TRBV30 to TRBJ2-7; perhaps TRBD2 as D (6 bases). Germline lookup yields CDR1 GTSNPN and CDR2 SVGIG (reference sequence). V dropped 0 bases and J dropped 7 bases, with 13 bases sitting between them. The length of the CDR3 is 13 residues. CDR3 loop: CAWSVLAAGEQYF. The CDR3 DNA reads TGTGCCTGGAGTGTGCTGGCCGCGGGGGAGCAGTACTTC.

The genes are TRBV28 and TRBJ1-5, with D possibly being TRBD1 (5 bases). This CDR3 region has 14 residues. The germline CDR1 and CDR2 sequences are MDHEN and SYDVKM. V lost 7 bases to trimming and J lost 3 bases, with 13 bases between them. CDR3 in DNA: TGTGCCAGCAAGTTCAGGGTAGACAATCAGCCCCAGCATTTT. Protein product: CASKFRVDNQPQHF.

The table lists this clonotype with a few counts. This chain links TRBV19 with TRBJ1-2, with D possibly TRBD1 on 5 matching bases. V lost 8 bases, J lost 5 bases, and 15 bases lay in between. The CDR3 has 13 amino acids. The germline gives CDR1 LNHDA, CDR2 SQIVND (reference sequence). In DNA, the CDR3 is TGTGCCAGTGGTGGGACGGTTGATTATGGCTACACCTTC. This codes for CASGGTVDYGYTF.

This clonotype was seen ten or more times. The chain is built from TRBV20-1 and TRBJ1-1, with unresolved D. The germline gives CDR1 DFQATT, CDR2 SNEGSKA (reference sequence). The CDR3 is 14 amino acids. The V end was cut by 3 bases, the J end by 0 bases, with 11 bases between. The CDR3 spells CSASGQSMNTEAFF. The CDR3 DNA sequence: TGCAGTGCTAGTGGGCAGAGCATGAACACTGAAGCTTTCTTT.